A single sample gave rise to the 8 T cell receptor beta chains below, sequenced in a study of memory CD4+ T cells and cytomegalovirus serostatus. Sequencing used immunoSEQ multiplex PCR; TCRdb keeps in-frame clones, though not all of them. This table holds 30,000 to 40,000 clones, around 78% found once. The sort gate was single viable CD3+CD4+CD8-CD45RO+ cells for memory CD4+ T cells. The sequenced sample was memory CD4+ T cells from blood. The source of these receptors is an adult in good health and CMV-seronegative.

The chain is built from TRBV11-2 and TRBJ2-1; the match to TRBD2 covers 9 bases. V dropped 2 bases and J dropped 9; count of bases not matched to a gene: 5. CDR1 SGHAT and CDR2 FQNNGV come from the germline V gene. The CDR3 is made up of 14 amino acids. This chain's CDR3 is CASSLRTSAGEQFF. In nucleotides, the CDR3 is TGTGCCAGCAGCTTAAGGACTAGCGCCGGTGAGCAGTTCTTC.

The J gene is TRBJ1-6, the V gene TRBV6-5, with D unresolved. V lost 2 bases and J 1 base, leaving 6 bases between the germline ends. This CDR3 spans 15 amino acids. Germline V CDR1 and CDR2: MNHEY, SVGAGI. The CDR3 DNA is TGTGCCAGCAGTTACAGGGATTCCTATAATTCACCCCTCCACTTT. This codes for CASSYRDSYNSPLHF.

This clone was seen a single time. The rearrangement joins TRBV6-1 to TRBJ2-3; D gene uncertain. V lost 2 bases to trimming and J lost 0 bases, with 12 bases between them. Germline values: CDR1 MNHNS, CDR2 SASEGT. The CDR3 sequence is 16 residues long. The CDR3 loop is CASSEKLTTSTDTQYF. In DNA form, the CDR3 reads TGTGCCAGCAGTGAAAAACTGACAACTAGCACAGATACGCAGTATTTT.

The V call is TRBV5-4, the J call TRBJ1-2; 7 bases agree with TRBD1. The CDR3 is made up of 14 amino acids. The V gene end was trimmed by 4 bases and the J gene end by 3 bases; junction bases not matched to a gene: 6. The V gene's germline CDR1 is SGHNT and CDR2 YYREEE (reference sequence). CDR3 DNA: TGTGCCAGCAGCGCCGGACAGGCGGACTATGGCTACACCTTC. Encoded protein: CASSAGQADYGYTF.

The J gene is TRBJ2-3, the V gene TRBV30; possibly TRBD1 for D (5 bases). CDR3 length: 12 amino acids. Germline CDR1 GTSNPN, CDR2 SVGIG (reference sequence). V was shortened by 2 bases and J by 10 bases, with 13 bases between the two germline ends. The CDR3 is CAWSPQQAAQYF. The CDR3 DNA reads as TGTGCCTGGAGTCCCCAACAGGCGGCGCAGTATTTT. Filled out from reference TRBV30 and TRBJ2-3, the complete variable domain reads SQTIHQWPATLVQPVGSPLSLECTVEGTSNPNLYWYRQAAGRGLQLLFYSVGIGQISSEVPQNLSASRPQDRQFILSSKKLLLSDSGFYLCAWSPQQAAQYFGPGTRLTVL.

This chain joins TRBV7-6 and TRBJ1-1, with a possible D match to TRBD1 (5 bases). The CDR3 extends over 15 amino acids. Between the trimmed V and J ends, which lost 6 bases and 1 base, there was a span of 15 bases. CDR1 is SGHVS, CDR2 FNYEAQ, per germline. The CDR3 loop is CASSPELTGNTEAFF. CDR3 in DNA: TGTGCCAGCAGTCCCGAACTAACAGGGAACACTGAAGCTTTCTTT.

This chain connects TRBV19 to TRBJ2-2, with a possible D match to TRBD2 (7 bases). Trimming took 10 bases from V and 6 from J, leaving 21 bases between them. The CDR3 totals 15 residues. CDR1 is LNHDA and CDR2 is SQIVND in the germline V gene (reference sequence). The CDR3 DNA sequence: TGTGCCACCGAGGAGGGGGGGCGCCTCGCCGGGGAGCTGTTTTTT. Amino acid sequence: CATEEGGRLAGELFF. Together with reference TRBV19 and TRBJ2-2, the CDR3 gives the full variable domain: DGGITQSPKYLFRKEGQNVTLSCEQNLNHDAMYWYRQDPGQGLRLIYYSQIVNDFQKGDIAEGYSVSREKKESFPLTVTSAQKNPTAFYLCATEEGGRLAGELFFGEGSRLTVL.

The rearrangement links TRBV27 to TRBJ1-4; 7 bases match TRBD1. J was trimmed by 6 bases and V by 3 bases; bases with no gene match: 1. The CDR3 is made up of 13 amino acids. Germline V lookup: CDR1 MNHEY, CDR2 SMNVEV (reference sequence). The CDR3 nucleotides read TGTGCCAGCAGTTTTGACAGGGATGAAAAACTGTTTTTT. Amino acids: CASSFDRDEKLFF.